A selection of T cell receptor beta chains follows, all from one sample in a study of regulatory T cells in long-lasting Graves disease. TCRdb reprocessed the multiplex PCR reads via MiXCR and lists one record per CDR3 protein. The data show 400,000 to 500,000 distinct CDR3 sequences, with less than 25% seen just once and 7% to 10% held by the top ten. The specimen was peripheral blood mononuclear cells (PBMCs), collected when the disease was refractory, from a patient treated with antithyroid drugs. Receptor source: a female donor with Graves disease. Each CDR3 is given with its conserved first and last residue. Fields, in order: J gene, D gene, V gene, clone size, CDR3 DNA, CDR3 protein. The D gene is left open where the match is weak. Some rows have no size entry. The others give once, few or many, or a class for an expanded clone.

J: TRBJ2-3
D: TRBD2
V: TRBV29-1
size: -
DNA: TGCAGCGTTGACGGTTTTGACGGGAGGGCATCGGATACGCAGTATTTT
CDR3: CSVDGFDGRASDTQYF

J: TRBJ2-5
D: TRBD1
V: TRBV18
size: few
DNA: TGTGCCAGCTCAGAGGGGACAGCACGGTCGATACAAGAGACCCAGTACTTC
CDR3: CASSEGTARSIQETQYF

J: TRBJ1-6
D: -
V: TRBV5-1
size: few
DNA: TGCGCCAGCGGAGGACGGAGGGGCAATTCACCCCTCCACTTT
CDR3: CASGGRRGNSPLHF

J: TRBJ1-2
D: -
V: TRBV27
size: many
DNA: TGTGCCAGCAGCATGGACAGAGCTAACTATGGCTACACCTTC
CDR3: CASSMDRANYGYTF

J: TRBJ2-5
D: TRBD2
V: TRBV2
size: -
DNA: TGTGCCAGCAGCGAACGGGGACTAGCGGGAGGGACCCAGTACTTC
CDR3: CASSERGLAGGTQYF

J: TRBJ2-7
D: -
V: TRBV7-6
size: many
DNA: TGTGCCAGCAGCGCCAGAGGGGAAACCGTTACCTACGAGCAGTACTTC
CDR3: CASSARGETVTYEQYF

J: TRBJ1-1
D: -
V: TRBV19
size: -
DNA: TGTGCCAGTAGGCTTAACATTGTGAACACTGAAGCTTCCTTT
CDR3: CASRLNIVNTEASF

J: TRBJ1-1
D: -
V: TRBV27
size: -
DNA: TGTGCCAGCGGTTCCACCACTGAAGCTTTCTTT
CDR3: CASGSTTEAFF

J: TRBJ2-5
D: -
V: TRBV13
size: -
DNA: TGTGCCAGCAGCTTAAACCGGATGGTTAGGGAGACCCAGTACTTC
CDR3: CASSLNRMVRETQYF

J: TRBJ1-2
D: -
V: TRBV27
size: many
DNA: TGTGCCAGCAGTCCCGGGACACTCTATGGCTACACCTTC
CDR3: CASSPGTLYGYTF

J: TRBJ2-3
D: -
V: TRBV11-2
size: -
DNA: TGTGCCAGCAGCTTAGCCGGGCGTGAGGGAGATACGCAGTATTTT
CDR3: CASSLAGREGDTQYF

J: TRBJ2-3
D: -
V: TRBV6-5
size: -
DNA: TGTGCCAGCAGTTTCAATGACAATACGCAGTATTTT
CDR3: CASSFNDNTQYF

J: TRBJ1-2
D: TRBD1
V: TRBV5-1
size: -
DNA: TGCGCCAGCAGCTTGGGCCCGGGACAGGGGGACTATGGCTACACCTTC
CDR3: CASSLGPGQGDYGYTF

J: TRBJ2-7
D: -
V: TRBV28
size: -
DNA: TGTGCCAGCAGTTTAAACTTGCCAGGGCCCTACGAGCAGTACTTC
CDR3: CASSLNLPGPYEQYF

J: TRBJ1-1
D: -
V: TRBV5-4
size: -
DNA: TGTGCCAGCAGCCTCTGGACGAACACTGAAGCTTTCTTT
CDR3: CASSLWTNTEAFF

J: TRBJ1-2
D: TRBD1
V: TRBV6-1
size: -
DNA: TGTGCTAGCAGGAGACTCCGGGACAGCCTCTATGGCTACACCTTC
CDR3: CASRRLRDSLYGYTF

J: TRBJ2-5
D: -
V: TRBV28
size: many
DNA: TGTGCCAGCAGCGGACGACTTGGGGTTAAAGAGACCCAGTACTTC
CDR3: CASSGRLGVKETQYF

J: TRBJ2-1
D: -
V: TRBV6-2/TRBV6-3
size: -
DNA: TGTGCCAGCAGTTACCGGCTCCCATCCTACAATGAGCAGTTCTTC
CDR3: CASSYRLPSYNEQFF

J: TRBJ1-2
D: -
V: TRBV7-2
size: many
DNA: TGTGCCAGCAGCTTAGAACGGGCGACGGCCTACTATGGCTACACCTTC
CDR3: CASSLERATAYYGYTF

J: TRBJ1-1
D: -
V: TRBV27
size: few
DNA: TGTGCCAGCAGGGGGCTAGGACACCCCAACACTGAAGCTTTCTTT
CDR3: CASRGLGHPNTEAFF

J: TRBJ2-2
D: -
V: TRBV27
size: few
DNA: TGTGCCAGCAGTTTAGGTACGGGGAGAGGATGGACCGGGGAGCTGTTTTTT
CDR3: CASSLGTGRGWTGELFF

J: TRBJ1-1
D: -
V: TRBV9
size: few
DNA: TGTGCCAGCAGCGTAGGCGCAGGGGACACTGAAGCTTTCTTT
CDR3: CASSVGAGDTEAFF

J: TRBJ2-2
D: TRBD2
V: TRBV5-1
size: -
DNA: TGCGCCAGCAGCTTGTATAGGACTAGCGGTGCCGGGGAGCTGTTTTTT
CDR3: CASSLYRTSGAGELFF

J: TRBJ1-2
D: -
V: TRBV9
size: few
DNA: TGTGCCAGCAGCGTAGGGGGGACGTTCTTCTATGGCTACACCTTC
CDR3: CASSVGGTFFYGYTF

J: TRBJ2-7
D: -
V: TRBV6-5
size: -
DNA: TGTGCCAGCAGTTACCCGAGGGGACTTCGATCCTACGAGCAGTACTTC
CDR3: CASSYPRGLRSYEQYF

J: TRBJ1-1
D: -
V: TRBV29-1
size: few
DNA: TGCAGCGCCTTTGGTGGGTGGGGCACTGAAGCTTTCTTT
CDR3: CSAFGGWGTEAFF

J: TRBJ2-1
D: TRBD1
V: TRBV7-2
size: -
DNA: TGTGCCAGCAGTTCTACCGGGACAGGCGGGAATGAGCAGTTCTTC
CDR3: CASSSTGTGGNEQFF

J: TRBJ2-5
D: -
V: TRBV6-1
size: -
DNA: TGTGCCAGCAGTGCGGCGCGGGAAGGTGGTGAGACCCAGTACTTC
CDR3: CASSAAREGGETQYF

J: TRBJ2-1
D: -
V: TRBV6-1
size: once
DNA: TGTGCCAGCAGGCGTCTCGCCTCTGAGCAGTTCTTC
CDR3: CASRRLASEQFF

J: TRBJ2-1
D: -
V: TRBV7-3
size: few
DNA: TGTGCCAGCGGGCGCTCCGGGGGATCCTACAATGAGCAGTTCTTC
CDR3: CASGRSGGSYNEQFF

J: TRBJ2-6
D: TRBD1
V: TRBV7-3
size: many
DNA: TGTGCCAGCAGCCCACGGACAGGGGAGACCAACGTCCTGACTTTC
CDR3: CASSPRTGETNVLTF

J: TRBJ2-5
D: -
V: TRBV18
size: -
DNA: TGTGCCAGCTCACCGCGACGAACTAAAGAGACCCAGTACTTC
CDR3: CASSPRRTKETQYF

J: TRBJ2-7
D: TRBD1
V: TRBV5-1
size: -
DNA: TGCGCCAGCAGCTCCGACAGGGGGACCTACGAGCAGTACTTC
CDR3: CASSSDRGTYEQYF

J: TRBJ2-7
D: -
V: TRBV28
size: many
DNA: TGTGCCAGCAGTTTACAACAGGAAGCCTACGAGCAGTACTTC
CDR3: CASSLQQEAYEQYF